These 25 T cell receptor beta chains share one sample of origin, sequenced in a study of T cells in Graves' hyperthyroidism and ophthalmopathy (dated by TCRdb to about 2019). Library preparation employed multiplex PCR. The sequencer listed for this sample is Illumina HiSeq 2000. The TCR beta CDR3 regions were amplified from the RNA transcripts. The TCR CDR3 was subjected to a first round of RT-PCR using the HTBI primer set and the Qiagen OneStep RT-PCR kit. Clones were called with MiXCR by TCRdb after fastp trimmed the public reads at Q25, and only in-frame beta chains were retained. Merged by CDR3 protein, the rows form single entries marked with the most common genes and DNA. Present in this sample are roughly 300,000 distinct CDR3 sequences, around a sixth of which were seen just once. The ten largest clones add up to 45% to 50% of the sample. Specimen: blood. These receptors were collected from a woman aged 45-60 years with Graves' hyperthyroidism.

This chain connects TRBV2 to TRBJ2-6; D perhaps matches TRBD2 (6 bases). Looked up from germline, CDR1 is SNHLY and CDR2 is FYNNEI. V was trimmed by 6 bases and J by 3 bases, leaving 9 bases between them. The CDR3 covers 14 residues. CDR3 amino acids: CASRWGVGANVLTF. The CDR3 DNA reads TGTGCCAGCAGGTGGGGGGTTGGGGCCAACGTCCTGACTTTC.

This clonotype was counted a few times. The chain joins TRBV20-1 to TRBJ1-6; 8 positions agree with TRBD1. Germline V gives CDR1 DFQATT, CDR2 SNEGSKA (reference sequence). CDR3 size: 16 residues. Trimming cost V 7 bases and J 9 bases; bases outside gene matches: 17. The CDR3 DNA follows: TGCAGTGTTCAGGACAGGGAATTTCCCTCTGGTTCACCCCTCCACTTT. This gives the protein CSVQDREFPSGSPLHF.

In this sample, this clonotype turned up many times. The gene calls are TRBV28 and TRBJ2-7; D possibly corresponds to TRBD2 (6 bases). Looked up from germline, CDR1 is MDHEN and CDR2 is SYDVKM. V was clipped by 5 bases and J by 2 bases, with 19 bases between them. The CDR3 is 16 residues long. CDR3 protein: CASSPPRDLLPYEQYF. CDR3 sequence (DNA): TGTGCCAGCAGTCCTCCTCGGGACTTGCTACCCTACGAGCAGTACTTC.

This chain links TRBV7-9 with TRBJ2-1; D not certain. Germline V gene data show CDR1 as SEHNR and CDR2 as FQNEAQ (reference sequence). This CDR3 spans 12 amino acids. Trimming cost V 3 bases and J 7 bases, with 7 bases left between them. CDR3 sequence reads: CASSFEKNEQFF. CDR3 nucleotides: TGTGCCAGCAGCTTTGAGAAGAATGAGCAGTTCTTC.

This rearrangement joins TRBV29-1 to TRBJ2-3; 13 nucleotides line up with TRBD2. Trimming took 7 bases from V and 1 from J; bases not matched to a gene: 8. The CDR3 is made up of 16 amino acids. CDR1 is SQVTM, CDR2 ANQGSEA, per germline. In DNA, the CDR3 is TGCAGCGCCGAGACTAGCGGGAGGAGGGGCACAGATACGCAGTATTTT. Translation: CSAETSGRRGTDTQYF.

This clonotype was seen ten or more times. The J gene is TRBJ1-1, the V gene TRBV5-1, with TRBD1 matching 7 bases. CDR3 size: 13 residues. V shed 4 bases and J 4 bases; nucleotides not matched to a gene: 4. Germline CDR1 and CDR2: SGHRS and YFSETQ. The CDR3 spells CASSEYRGTEAFF. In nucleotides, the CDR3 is TGCGCCAGCAGCGAATACAGGGGCACTGAAGCTTTCTTT.

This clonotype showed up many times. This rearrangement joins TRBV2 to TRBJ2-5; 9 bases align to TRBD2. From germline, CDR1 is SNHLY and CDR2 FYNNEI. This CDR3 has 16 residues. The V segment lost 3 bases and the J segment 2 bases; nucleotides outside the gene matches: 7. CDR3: CASSETSGGGQETQYF. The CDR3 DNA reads TGTGCCAGCAGTGAGACTAGCGGCGGAGGACAAGAGACCCAGTACTTC.

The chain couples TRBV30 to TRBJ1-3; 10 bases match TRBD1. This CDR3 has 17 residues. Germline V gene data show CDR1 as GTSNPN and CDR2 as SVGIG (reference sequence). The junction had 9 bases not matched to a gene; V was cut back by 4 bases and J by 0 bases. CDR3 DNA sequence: TGTGCCTGGACTCAGACCGGGACAGGGGACTCTGGAAACACCATATATTTT. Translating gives CAWTQTGTGDSGNTIYF.

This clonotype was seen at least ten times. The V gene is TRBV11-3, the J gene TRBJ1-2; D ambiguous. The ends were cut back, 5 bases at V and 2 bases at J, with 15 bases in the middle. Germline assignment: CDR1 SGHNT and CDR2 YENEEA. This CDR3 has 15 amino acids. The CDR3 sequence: CASSISPGYNYGYTF. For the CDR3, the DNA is TGTGCCAGCAGCATAAGTCCGGGGTACAACTATGGCTACACCTTC. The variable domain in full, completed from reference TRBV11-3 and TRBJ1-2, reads EAGVVQSPRYKIIEKKQPVAFWCNPISGHNTLYWYLQNLGQGPELLIRYENEEAVDDSQLPKDRFSAERLKGVDSTLKIQPAELGDSAVYLCASSISPGYNYGYTFGSGTRLTVV.

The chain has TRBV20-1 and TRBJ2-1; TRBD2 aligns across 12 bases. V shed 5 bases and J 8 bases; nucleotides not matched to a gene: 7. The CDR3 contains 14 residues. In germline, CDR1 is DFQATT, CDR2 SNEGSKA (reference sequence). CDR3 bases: TGCAGTGCTGGGCTAGCGGGAGGGCCCTATGAGCAGTTCTTC. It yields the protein CSAGLAGGPYEQFF.

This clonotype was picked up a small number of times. CDR3 in amino acids: CASSQAGEHYTF. CDR3 coding DNA: TGTGCCAGCAGCCAAGCCGGGGAACACTACACCTTC. The rearrangement links TRBV3-1 to TRBJ1-2; D is unresolved. Germline CDR1 reads LGHDT; CDR2 reads YNNKEL (reference sequence). The CDR3 loop spans 12 amino acids. Trimming took off 1 base at V and 10 bases at J, with 10 bases between the two ends.

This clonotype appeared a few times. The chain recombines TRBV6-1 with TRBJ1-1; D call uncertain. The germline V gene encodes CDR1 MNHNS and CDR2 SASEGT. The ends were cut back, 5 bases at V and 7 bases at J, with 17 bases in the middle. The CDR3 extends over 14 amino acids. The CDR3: CASSQDVLMGEAFF. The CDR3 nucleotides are TGTGCCAGCAGTCAAGATGTGTTGATGGGTGAAGCTTTCTTT.

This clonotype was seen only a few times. Here the CDR3 reads CATSRMDRDGYTF. The CDR3 DNA reads as TGTGCCACCAGCAGAATGGACAGGGACGGCTACACCTTC. V and J are TRBV15 and TRBJ1-2, with TRBD1 matching over 8 bases. Trimming at V came to 2 bases and at J to 8 bases, leaving 4 bases not matched to a gene. Germline V gives CDR1 LNHNV, CDR2 YYDKDF (reference sequence). CDR3 length equals 13 residues.

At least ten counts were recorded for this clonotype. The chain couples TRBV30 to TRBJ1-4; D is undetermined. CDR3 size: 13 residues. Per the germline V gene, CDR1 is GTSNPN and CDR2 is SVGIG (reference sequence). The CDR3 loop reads CAIGATAGEKLFF. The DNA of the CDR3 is TGTGCTATTGGCGCTACGGCGGGAGAAAAACTGTTTTTT.

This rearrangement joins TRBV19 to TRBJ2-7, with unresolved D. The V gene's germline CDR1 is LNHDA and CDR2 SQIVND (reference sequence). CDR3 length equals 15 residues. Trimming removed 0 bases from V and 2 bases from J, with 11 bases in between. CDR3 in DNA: TGTGCCAGTAGTATAGAACCTTCCGGTACCTACGAGCAGTACTTC. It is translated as CASSIEPSGTYEQYF.

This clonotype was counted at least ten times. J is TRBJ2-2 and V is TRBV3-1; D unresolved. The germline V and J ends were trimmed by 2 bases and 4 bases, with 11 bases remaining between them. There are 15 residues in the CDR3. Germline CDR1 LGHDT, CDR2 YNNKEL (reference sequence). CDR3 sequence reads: CASSQSGDVTGELFF. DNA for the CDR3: TGTGCCAGCAGCCAATCAGGAGATGTCACCGGGGAGCTGTTTTTT.

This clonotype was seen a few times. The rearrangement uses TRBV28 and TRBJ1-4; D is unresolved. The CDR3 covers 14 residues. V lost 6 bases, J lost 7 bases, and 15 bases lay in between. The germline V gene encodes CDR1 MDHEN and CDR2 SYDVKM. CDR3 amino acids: CASSPAGVSEKLFF. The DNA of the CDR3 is TGTGCCAGCAGCCCTGCTGGGGTCAGTGAAAAACTGTTTTTT.

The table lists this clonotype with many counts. The CDR3 protein is CASSLNGPLETQYF. DNA of the CDR3: TGTGCCAGCAGCTTAAACGGCCCCTTGGAGACCCAGTACTTC. The rearrangement joins TRBV7-3 to TRBJ2-5; D gene unclear. V dropped 1 base and J dropped 5 bases, with 11 bases sitting between them. The CDR3 consists of 14 residues. Germline-derived CDR1 and CDR2 are SGHTA and FQGTGA.

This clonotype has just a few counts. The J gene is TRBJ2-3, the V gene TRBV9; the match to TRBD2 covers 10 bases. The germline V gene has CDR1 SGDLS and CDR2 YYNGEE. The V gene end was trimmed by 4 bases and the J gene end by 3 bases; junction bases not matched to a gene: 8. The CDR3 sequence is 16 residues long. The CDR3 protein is CASSLGTSERTDTQYF. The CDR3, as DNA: TGTGCCAGCAGCCTGGGGACTAGCGAAAGAACAGATACGCAGTATTTT.

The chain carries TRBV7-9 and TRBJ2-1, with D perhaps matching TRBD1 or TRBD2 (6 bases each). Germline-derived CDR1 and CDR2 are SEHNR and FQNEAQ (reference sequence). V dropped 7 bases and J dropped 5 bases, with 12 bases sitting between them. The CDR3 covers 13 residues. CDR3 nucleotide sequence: TGTGCCAGCATCAGGGGACTGAACAATGAGCAGTTCTTC. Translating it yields CASIRGLNNEQFF.

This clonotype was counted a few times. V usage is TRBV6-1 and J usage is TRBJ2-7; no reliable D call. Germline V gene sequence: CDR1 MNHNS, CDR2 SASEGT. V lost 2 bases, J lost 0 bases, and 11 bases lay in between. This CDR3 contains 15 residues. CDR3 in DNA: TGTGCCAGCAGTGAATTTCCCTCTAGCTCCTACGAGCAGTACTTC. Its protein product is CASSEFPSSSYEQYF.

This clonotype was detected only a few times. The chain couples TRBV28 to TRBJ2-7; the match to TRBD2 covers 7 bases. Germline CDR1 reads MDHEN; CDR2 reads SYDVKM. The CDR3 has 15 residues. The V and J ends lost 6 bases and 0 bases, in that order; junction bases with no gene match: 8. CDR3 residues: CASSRGGGGSYEQYF. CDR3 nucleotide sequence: TGTGCCAGCAGCCGAGGCGGCGGGGGCTCCTACGAGCAGTACTTC.

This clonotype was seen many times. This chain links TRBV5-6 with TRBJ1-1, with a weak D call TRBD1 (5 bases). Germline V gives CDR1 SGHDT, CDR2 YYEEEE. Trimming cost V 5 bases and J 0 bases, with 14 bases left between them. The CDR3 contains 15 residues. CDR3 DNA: TGTGCCAGCAGTTTTGGGGCGGCCATGAACACTGAAGCTTTCTTT. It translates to CASSFGAAMNTEAFF.

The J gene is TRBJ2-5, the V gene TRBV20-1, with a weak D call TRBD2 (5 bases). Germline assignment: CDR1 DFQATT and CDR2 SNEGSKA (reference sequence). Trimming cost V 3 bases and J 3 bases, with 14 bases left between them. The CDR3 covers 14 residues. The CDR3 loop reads CSASLPRAEETQYF. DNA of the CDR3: TGCAGTGCTAGCCTCCCCCGAGCGGAAGAGACCCAGTACTTC.

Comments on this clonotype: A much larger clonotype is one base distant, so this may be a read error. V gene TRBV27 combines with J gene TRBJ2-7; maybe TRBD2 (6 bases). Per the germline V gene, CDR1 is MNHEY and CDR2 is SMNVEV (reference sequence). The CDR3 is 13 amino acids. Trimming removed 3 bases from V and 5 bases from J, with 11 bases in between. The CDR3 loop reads CASSFGGPHEQYF. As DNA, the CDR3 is TGTGCCAGCAGTTTCGGGGGACCTCACGAGCAGTACTTC.